What follows are 24 T cell receptor beta chains derived from one specimen sequenced in a study of T cells in localized non-small cell lung cancer. Some clones are missing from TCRdb's copy, which holds only in-frame ones; the method was immunoSEQ multiplex PCR. This table holds around 25,000 clones, about nine tenths found once. The sequences come from peripheral blood, collected before any cancer treatment. The receptors were sampled from a woman aged 40 to 75 with stage I lung adenocarcinoma.

In its sample, this clone was seen once. The chain employs TRBV7-6 and TRBJ2-1, with TRBD2 identical over 7 bases. Per the germline V gene, CDR1 is SGHVS and CDR2 is FNYEAQ. The V and J ends lost 5 bases and 7 bases, in that order; junction bases with no gene match: 14. The CDR3 has 16 residues. CDR3 nucleotides: TGTGCCAGCAGCCCAAGCACCGACCCGGGGGGTAATGAGCAGTTCTTC. This codes for CASSPSTDPGGNEQFF.

Comment on this clone: Sequence at one end of the junction differs from germline and may be a read error. The genes are TRBV7-7 and TRBJ1-1, with D tentatively TRBD1 (5 bases). The CDR3 consists of 13 residues. CDR1 is SSHAT and CDR2 is FNYEAQ in the germline V gene (reference sequence). The CDR3 loop is CASSLGENTEAFF. In DNA, the CDR3 is TGTGCTAGCAGCTTAGGGGAGAACACTGAAGCTTTCTTT.

CDR3 in amino acids: CASRVTGPYGYTF. CDR3 coding DNA: TGTGCCAGCAGGGTGACAGGACCTTATGGCTACACCTTC. The rearrangement joins TRBV2 to TRBJ1-2; D may be TRBD1 (6 bases). Trimming removed 6 bases at V and 5 bases at J, with 13 bases between. This CDR3 is 13 amino acids long. Looked up from germline, CDR1 is SNHLY and CDR2 is FYNNEI.

The chain couples TRBV15 to TRBJ2-7, with a weak D call TRBD2 (5 bases). There are 13 residues in the CDR3. The germline V gene has CDR1 LNHNV and CDR2 YYDKDF (reference sequence). V was pared by 0 bases and J by 6 bases, with 9 bases between. The CDR3 bases are TGTGCCACCAGCAGAGATCCGGGGTCCGAGCAGTACTTC. It translates to CATSRDPGSEQYF. Complete variable domain (other parts from reference TRBV15 and TRBJ2-7): DAMVIQNPRYQVTQFGKPVTLSCSQTLNHNVMYWYQQKSSQAPKLLFHYYDKDFNNEADTPDNFQSRRPNTSFCFLDIRSPGLGDTAMYLCATSRDPGSEQYFGPGTRLTVT.

The V gene is TRBV28, the J gene TRBJ1-1; a weak D match, TRBD1 (6 bases). The CDR3 runs 14 residues. Germline V CDR1 and CDR2: MDHEN, SYDVKM. Trimming took 2 bases from V and 5 from J, leaving 12 bases between them. CDR3 sequence reads: CASSLIRGQTEAFF. In nucleotides, the CDR3 is TGTGCCAGCAGTTTAATCAGGGGCCAGACTGAAGCTTTCTTT. Filled out from reference TRBV28 and TRBJ1-1, the complete variable domain reads DVKVTQSSRYLVKRTGEKVFLECVQDMDHENMFWYRQDPGLGLRLIYFSYDVKMKEKGDIPEGYSVSREKKERFSLILESASTNQTSMYLCASSLIRGQTEAFFGQGTRLTVV.

The gene calls are TRBV13 and TRBJ1-3; D unresolved. Trimming took 2 bases from V and 0 from J, leaving 8 bases between them. This CDR3 spans 15 amino acids. CDR1 PRHDT and CDR2 FYEKMQ come from the germline V gene (reference sequence). CDR3 residues: CASSLTGVSGNTIYF. The DNA for the CDR3 is TGTGCCAGCAGCTTAACCGGGGTCTCTGGAAACACCATATATTTT.

J is TRBJ2-4 and V is TRBV18; 8 nucleotides agree with TRBD1. The germline V gene has CDR1 KGHSH and CDR2 LQKENI. CDR3 size: 15 residues. Trimming removed 3 bases from V and 1 base from J; junction bases left unmatched: 2. The CDR3 reads CASSPDRVAKNIQYF. The DNA of the CDR3 is TGTGCCAGCTCACCGGACAGGGTGGCCAAAAACATTCAGTACTTC.

The chain employs TRBV6-7 and TRBJ2-2; 8 bases line up with TRBD2. TRBV6-7 is identified as an open reading frame with a role that is uncertain. CDR3 length: 14 amino acids. Unmatched junction bases numbered 7, after V lost 7 bases and J lost 6 bases. In nucleotides, the CDR3 is TGTGCCAGCATCCCAGCGGGGGACCCCGGGGAGCTGTTTTTT. Amino acids: CASIPAGDPGELFF.

The chain recombines TRBV10-3 with TRBJ2-1; 13 bases fit TRBD2. The CDR3 extends over 18 amino acids. Germline values: CDR1 ENHRY, CDR2 SYGVKD. The ends lost 8 bases at V and 7 bases at J; junction bases unmatched: 17. The CDR3 loop is CAIGAKTPGLAGNNEQFF. CDR3 bases: TGTGCCATCGGGGCAAAAACCCCGGGACTAGCGGGGAATAATGAGCAGTTCTTC.

The rearrangement joins TRBV4-3 to TRBJ2-3; 9 bases line up with TRBD1. Germline V gives CDR1 LGHNA, CDR2 YSLEER. J gave up 4 bases and V 4 bases, and 6 bases lay outside the gene matches. The CDR3 is 15 amino acids. The CDR3 sequence is CASSRGDRAADTQYF. Here the CDR3 DNA reads TGCGCCAGCAGCCGAGGGGACAGGGCGGCAGATACGCAGTATTTT.

The chain recombines TRBV5-1 with TRBJ1-3; tentatively, D is TRBD1 (5 bases). This CDR3 comprises 15 residues. Germline loops: CDR1 SGHRS, CDR2 YFSETQ. V was shortened by 4 bases and J by 1 base, with 12 bases between the two germline ends. The CDR3, as DNA: TGCGCCAGCAGCAGGTCGGCAGGGTCTGGAAACACCATATATTTT. Translated, it gives CASSRSAGSGNTIYF.

The CDR3 nucleotides read TGCGCCAGCAGCTTGGCCTTGAGGGACAAACTGTTTTTT. Its translation: CASSLALRDKLFF. The chain carries TRBV5-1 and TRBJ1-4, with D possibly TRBD1 on 5 matching bases. The germline V gene encodes CDR1 SGHRS and CDR2 YFSETQ. V lost 0 bases to trimming and J lost 11 bases, with 11 bases between them. This CDR3 comprises 13 residues.

The chain is built from TRBV5-8 and TRBJ2-4; D not certain. This CDR3 is 15 amino acids long. Deletions cut 2 bases from V and 3 bases from J, with 12 bases between. The germline gives CDR1 SGHTS, CDR2 YDEGEE. CDR3 DNA sequence: TGTGCCAGCAGCTTCGGAGTTTGGAGCAAAAACATTCAGTACTTC. Translated, it gives CASSFGVWSKNIQYF.

The chain couples TRBV28 to TRBJ1-3, with D perhaps TRBD1 (5 bases). The CDR3 is 13 amino acids. Between the trimmed V and J ends, which lost 6 bases and 7 bases, there was a span of 13 bases. Germline-derived CDR1 and CDR2 are MDHEN and SYDVKM. The CDR3 bases are TGTGCCAGCAGATACGGAGGGGAGAACACCATATATTTT. This codes for CASRYGGENTIYF.

This rearrangement joins TRBV19 to TRBJ1-2; 7 bases match TRBD1. V gave up 9 bases and J gave up 2 bases; unmatched junction bases: 12. The V gene's germline CDR1 is LNHDA and CDR2 SQIVND (reference sequence). The CDR3 consists of 15 residues. The CDR3 here is CASRDRPIKNYGYTF. The CDR3 DNA reads as TGTGCCAGCCGGGACAGACCTATTAAAAACTATGGCTACACCTTC. Supplemented by reference TRBV19 and TRBJ1-2, the full variable domain reads DGGITQSPKYLFRKEGQNVTLSCEQNLNHDAMYWYRQDPGQGLRLIYYSQIVNDFQKGDIAEGYSVSREKKESFPLTVTSAQKNPTAFYLCASRDRPIKNYGYTFGSGTRLTVV.

The J gene is TRBJ1-2, the V gene TRBV9; no reliable D call. From germline, CDR1 is SGDLS and CDR2 YYNGEE. This CDR3 contains 14 residues. V lost 0 bases and J 1 base, leaving 7 bases between the germline ends. CDR3 residues: CASSVDLSNYGYTF. For the CDR3, the DNA is TGTGCCAGCAGCGTAGATCTGAGTAACTATGGCTACACCTTC.

The chain is built from TRBV27 and TRBJ2-4; D possibly corresponds to TRBD1 (5 bases). This CDR3 has 13 amino acids. With 2 bases removed from V and 7 bases from J, the gap between germline ends came to 9 bases. CDR1 MNHEY and CDR2 SMNVEV come from the germline V gene (reference sequence). The CDR3 nucleotides read TGTGCCAGCAGTTTAGTCCCAGGGAACATTCAGTACTTC. Amino acid sequence: CASSLVPGNIQYF.

The V call is TRBV9, the J call TRBJ1-1; D gene unclear. From germline, CDR1 is SGDLS and CDR2 YYNGEE. Between the trimmed V and J ends, which lost 2 bases and 1 base, there was a span of 9 bases. The CDR3 is made up of 14 amino acids. This chain's CDR3 is CASSVSERNTEAFF. The CDR3 DNA sequence: TGTGCCAGCAGCGTCTCGGAGAGGAACACTGAAGCTTTCTTT. The full variable domain, with the rest looked up from reference TRBV9 and TRBJ1-1, is DSGVTQTPKHLITATGQRVTLRCSPRSGDLSVYWYQQSLDQGLQFLIQYYNGEERAKGNILERFSAQQFPDLHSELNLSSLELGDSALYFCASSVSERNTEAFFGQGTRLTVV.

The genes are TRBV5-5 and TRBJ1-6; D perhaps matches TRBD1 (6 bases). Germline lookup yields CDR1 SGHKS and CDR2 YYEKEE (reference sequence). This CDR3 comprises 16 residues. V lost 1 base and J 3 bases, leaving 11 bases between the germline ends. The CDR3 coding sequence is TGTGCCAGCAGCTTGCGACAGGTCGTCTATAATTCACCCCTCCACTTT. It yields the protein CASSLRQVVYNSPLHF.

The chain combines TRBV7-2 with TRBJ2-7; D tentatively fits TRBD1 or TRBD2 (5 bases each). Germline V gives CDR1 SGHTA, CDR2 FQGNSA. V was trimmed by 3 bases and J by 6 bases, leaving 9 bases between them. CDR3 length: 12 residues. In nucleotides, the CDR3 is TGTGCCAGCAGCTTGCGTGGGGGCGAGCAGTACTTC. Amino acids: CASSLRGGEQYF. The full variable domain, in which reference TRBV7-2 and TRBJ2-7 provide the parts outside the CDR3, is GAGVSQSPSNKVTEKGKDVELRCDPISGHTALYWYRQSLGQGLEFLIYFQGNSAPDKSGLPSDRFSAERTGGSVSTLTIQRTQQEDSAVYLCASSLRGGEQYFGPGTRLTVT.

The CDR3: CASSPLEESTGELFF. The DNA for the CDR3 is TGTGCCAGCTCACCGTTGGAGGAGTCGACCGGGGAGCTGTTTTTT. The chain recombines TRBV18 with TRBJ2-2, with D perhaps TRBD2 (5 bases). V lost 3 bases to trimming and J lost 5 bases, with 13 bases between them. Germline-derived CDR1 and CDR2 are KGHSH and LQKENI. The CDR3 extends over 15 amino acids.

The chain carries TRBV6-1 and TRBJ2-2; 8 bases map to TRBD1. Germline CDR1 MNHNS, CDR2 SASEGT. Trimming cost V 8 bases and J 4 bases; bases outside gene matches: 3. The CDR3 length is 13 residues. CDR3 amino acids: CASLTGVTGELFF. DNA of the CDR3: TGTGCCAGCTTGACAGGGGTCACCGGGGAGCTGTTTTTT.

This clone was observed a few times. V usage is TRBV7-2 and J usage is TRBJ2-7; D is possibly TRBD2 (7 bases). The germline CDR1 and CDR2 sequences are SGHTA and FQGNSA. The CDR3 is made up of 14 amino acids. The V end lost 5 bases, the J end lost 3 bases, and 14 bases lay between the germline ends. The CDR3 coding sequence is TGTGCCAGCAGCCAGAGAGGGGGGGACTACGAGCAGTACTTC. It encodes CASSQRGGDYEQYF.

The chain recombines TRBV27 with TRBJ1-1; TRBD1 aligns across 10 bases. Germline CDR1 reads MNHEY; CDR2 reads SMNVEV (reference sequence). CDR3 length: 18 amino acids. The junction had 16 bases not matched to a gene; V was cut back by 6 bases and J by 3 bases. This chain's CDR3 is CASSPGGGTGAGDTEAFF. In DNA form, the CDR3 reads TGTGCCAGCAGCCCAGGAGGCGGGACAGGGGCCGGGGACACTGAAGCTTTCTTT.